The entry below describes one T cell receptor (beta chain). The antigen it recognizes is unknown. No base quality values were provided; no much bigger clone lies one nucleotide off. This entry belongs to a study of control samples from healthy donors and cancer patients (dated by TCRdb to 2018 to 2021). The library came from the immunoSEQ multiplex PCR assay. This immuneACCESS table, as held by TCRdb, lists in-frame sequences with V and J called but not all clones. Of the missing ones, under half trace to an unresolved V gene in checked studies; the others have no known cause. For this sample there are roughly 130,000 clones; less than 90% appear just once. The ten largest make up approximately 9% of the sample. CDR3 length: 13 amino acids, cysteine to phenylalanine. The DNA shown is the 39-base CDR3, in frame from base 1. CDR1 and CDR2, per the germline V gene, are SNHLY and FYNNEI. The V end loses 6 bases and the J end loses 5 bases, and a stretch of 11 bases separates them.

Sample: blood. The TCR comes from a woman younger than 45 in good health. This chain joins TRBV2 to TRBJ1-5; TRBD1 might be the D gene, on 6 matching bases. The CDR3 corresponds to CASRKDRDQPQHF. The nucleotides are TGTGCCAGCAGGAAGGACAGAGATCAGCCCCAGCATTTT.